This TCR beta chain derives from a study of shared clonotypes between healthy human individuals. Losses at the gene ends were 1 base for V and 6 bases for J; bases not matched to a gene: 5. Germline-derived CDR1 and CDR2 are MGHRA and YSYEKL. There are 16 residues in the CDR3. Sequencing used immunoSEQ multiplex PCR; TCRdb keeps in-frame clones, though not all of them. Here the sample spans 2 million to 2.5 million clones, 90% to 95% being singletons. The rearrangement uses TRBV4-1 and TRBJ2-1; 11 nucleotides match TRBD2. The material sequenced was naive CD4+ T cells from PBMCs. Subset of the sample: CD45RA+ positively selected. The source of this sequence is a man aged 18 to 29 in good health. Some clones in this sample may be carry-over from other donors' samples. In DNA form, the CDR3 reads TGCGCCAGCAGCCAAGGTCTAGCGGGAGGTTTCAATGAGCAGTTCTTC. It is translated as CASSQGLAGGFNEQFF.